This TCR beta chain was identified in a study of T-cell memory formation after mild COVID-19 (dated by TCRdb to 2020 to 2022). About the investigation overall: Most TCR sequence clusters were specific to one of the two donors. T-cell clones expanding and contracting after mild COVID-19 in a couple of donors were tracked by longitudinal TCRalpha and TCRbeta repertoire sequencing. Two young, previously healthy adult volunteers, one female and one male, were included in the cohort.

A word on this clonotype: Its binding antigen is unknown. Base quality data are lacking; no much larger clone is found one base away.

PBMCs were isolated by Ficoll-Paque density gradient centrifugation. The CDR1 and CDR2 encoded by the germline V gene are LGHNA and YSLEER. Trimming takes 6 bases off V and 8 bases off J; junction bases not matched to a gene: 10. The CDR3 runs 15 amino acids, cysteine and phenylalanine included. The sequence is cut down to CDR3 DNA, 45 bases in frame from base 1. The run used an Illumina NovaSeq 6000. TCRalpha and TCRbeta cDNA libraries were constructed by 5'RACE with constant-segment primers, with sample barcodes and unique molecular identifiers being introduced. Trizol reagent was used to extract RNA from every sample. The libraries were amplified in two PCR steps, and the second step added a second sample barcode and Illumina TruSeq adapters. Libraries were sequenced on an Illumina NovaSeq with 2 x 150 bp paired-end reads. Processing in the source paper ran as follows. The reads were demultiplexed and collapsed into UMI-guided consensus sequences using migec v1.2.7. Using mixcr v2.1.11, UMI consensuses were aligned to TRA and TRB V and J templates and then assembled into clonotypes. Clonotypes were classified as expanded or contracted when called significant by both edgeR and NoisET, with noise models trained on biological replicates. edgeR calls used a false discovery rate-adjusted p below 0.01 and a log2 fold-change threshold of 1. As an exploratory analysis of dynamics, PCA with hierarchical clustering was applied to max-normalized trajectories of the 1000 most abundant clonotypes. Each responding clone was given a CD4 or CD8 phenotype based on the CD4+ and CD8+ repertoires, which had been sequenced separately. The public reads were reanalyzed by TCRdb: fastp trimming at Q25, MiXCR alignment, in-frame beta chains only. Rows with one shared CDR3 protein collapse into an entry with the most common genes and DNA. The V and J calls follow TCRdb's processing rather than the paper's. The table for this sample lists approximately 340,000 distinct CDR3 sequences; roughly 15% of them were counted only once. The ten largest clones capture around 24% of the sample.

General study outcomes and caveats: The study covered only a couple of mild cases, and larger cohorts including severe cases with pre-infection samples were considered necessary. Some responding clones were found in pre-infection memory, which suggests that pre-existing cross-reactive memory T cells took part in the SARS-CoV-2 response. Clones that contracted from day 15 to 85 showed balanced CD4/CD8 phenotypes, whereas a second wave of clones that expanded from day 15 to 37 leaned towards CD4+. Contracting CD4+ clones turned up mainly in the CM and EM memory subsets, whereas EMRA was where CD8+ clones were enriched. Whether the second-wave clones peaking on day 37 were SARS-CoV-2 specific was not confirmed.

Sequenced sample: PBMCs or a T cell subset sorted from them (not recorded which). This receptor was taken from a man between 18 and 29 years old who had mild COVID-19 (a few samples of this study predate the infection). The sample titles of this study are shuffled in the database, so cell type and time point are left out; the donor was told from shared clones. The chain is made from TRBV4-3 and TRBJ1-6, with 7 bases aligning to TRBD1. The nucleotide sequence reads TGCGCCAGCAGTCGGGGTGGGACAGTGGATTCACCCCTCCACTTT. Its translation is CASSRGGTVDSPLHF.